The T cell receptor beta chain described here comes from a study of a mutant IDH1 vaccine in newly diagnosed glioma. The wider study: Averaging around 42 years of age, treated patients were around 62% male and about 38% female. Prior therapy was radiotherapy, temozolomide, or both; most received both.

The time point denotes: baseline, week 1 (first vaccination visit). Treatment described: pre-vaccination baseline after standard-of-care therapy. General study points: The occurrence of vaccine-induced immune responses was seen in around 95% of patients.

In the case of this clone: Its cognate antigen is unknown.

Using immunoSEQ multiplex PCR, the repertoire was profiled, and TCRdb retains in-frame clones only, with some absent. This table holds approximately 70,000 clones, about 86% found once. The specimen comprised PBMCs, sampled from a glioma patient treated with radiotherapy, temozolomide or both. The sequence was obtained from a man aged 25 to 40 with glioma.

The CDR3 spells CASSLAGVREQYF. As DNA, the CDR3 is TGCGCCAGCAGCTTGGCCGGGGTTCGCGAGCAGTACTTC. This chain links TRBV5-1 with TRBJ2-7, with D perhaps TRBD2 (5 bases). Germline V gene data show CDR1 as SGHRS and CDR2 as YFSETQ. Trimming took off 0 bases at V and 6 bases at J, with 10 bases between the two ends. The CDR3 contains 13 residues.